This note documents a single T cell receptor (beta chain) sequence. The antigen is not known. Other DNA sequences in the sample encode the same CDR3. With 0 bases removed from V and 1 base from J, the gap between germline ends came to 7 bases. The germline V gene encodes CDR1 MNHNS and CDR2 SASEGT. The CDR3 runs to 14 residues. The data derive from a study of shared clonotypes between healthy human individuals. Broader study findings: In having few donors, the study represented limited genetic and exposure-history diversity. Memory subsets generally showed smaller estimated richness than naive subsets did. How much donors shared clonotypes was expected to be affected by sequencing depth.

Assay used: immunoSEQ multiplex PCR; TCRdb lists only in-frame clones, some missing. The sample gives over a million clones, approximately 72% of which show up once; approximately 1.3% is in the top ten. Every donor was a Caucasian adult from Nashville, Tennessee. The V and J genes are TRBV6-1 and TRBJ2-7; the D is unclear. The sequence was collected from a man in his late teens or twenties in good health. Material: memory CD4+ T cells sorted from blood. Subset described: CD45RA-negative fraction. The CDR3 sequence: CASSEAGGSYEQYF. Written as DNA, the CDR3 is TGTGCCAGCAGTGAAGCAGGCGGTTCCTACGAGCAGTACTTC.